This T cell receptor (beta chain) is from a study of blood T cell repertoires in COVID-19. At the level of the study: Researchers got acute and convalescent COVID-19 samples from the United States, Italy and Spain.

Germline CDR1 KGHSH, CDR2 LQKENI. V gave up 1 base and J gave up 5 bases, with 9 bases separating them. This CDR3 is built from 14 residues. Data came from immunoSEQ multiplex PCR; TCRdb stores just in-frame clones and leaves some out. The table has around 700,000 clones, 70% to 90% seen once. The origin of this receptor is a woman younger than 30 with acute or convalescent COVID-19. J is TRBJ2-1 and V is TRBV18, with D possibly TRBD2 on 6 matching bases. Sequencing used peripheral blood. The CDR3 loop is CASSPRLANNEQFF. CDR3 in DNA: TGTGCCAGCTCACCACGCCTAGCGAACAATGAGCAGTTCTTC.